Each of the 13 T cell receptor beta chains below was sequenced from the same sample in a study of T cells in Graves' hyperthyroidism and ophthalmopathy. The TCR beta CDR3 regions underwent amplification using RNA transcripts as the source. The TCR CDR3 first-round RT-PCR relied on the HTBI primer set. One entry per CDR3 protein, called by TCRdb with MiXCR from the multiplex PCR reads. The repertoire has 750,000 to 950,000 distinct CDR3 sequences, over 35% of them found once; the top ten carry approximately 8.7%. The sequenced material came from blood. Receptors were obtained from a man aged 18 to 30 with Graves' hyperthyroidism.

In regard to this clonotype: At one boundary the junction diverges from the germline segment, which might be a read error. V gene TRBV7-9 combines with J gene TRBJ1-2; 11 bases are a match to TRBD1. This CDR3 has 15 amino acids. Per germline, CDR1 SEHNR and CDR2 FQNEAQ (reference sequence). The CDR3 loop reads CAGSLGVGTGGGYTF. The CDR3, as DNA: TGTGCCGGCAGCTTAGGAGTCGGGACAGGGGGGGGCTACACCTTC.

CDR3: CASSLEMTGSSYNSPLHF. The CDR3 DNA reads as TGTGCCAGCAGCTTAGAGATGACAGGCAGCTCCTATAATTCACCCCTCCACTTT. The chain joins TRBV7-9 to TRBJ1-6, with D possibly TRBD1 on 6 matching bases. Germline CDR1 reads SEHNR; CDR2 reads FQNEAQ (reference sequence). Trimming pared 1 base from V and 0 bases from J, leaving 13 bases between. The CDR3 is 18 amino acids.

This clonotype has more than one count but fewer than ten. This sequence joins TRBV11-2 and TRBJ2-7, with 7 bases aligning to TRBD1. Germline CDR1 is SGHAT and CDR2 is FQNNGV. The CDR3 consists of 14 residues. V lost 2 bases to trimming and J lost 3 bases; unmatched junction nucleotides: 4. The CDR3 loop reads CASSLFQGDYEQYF. The CDR3 DNA sequence: TGTGCCAGCAGCTTATTCCAGGGGGACTACGAGCAGTACTTC. The entire variable domain, with the rest obtained from reference TRBV11-2 and TRBJ2-7, is as follows: EAGVAQSPRYKIIEKRQSVAFWCNPISGHATLYWYQQILGQGPKLLIQFQNNGVVDDSQLPKDRFSAERLKGVDSTLKIQPAKLEDSAVYLCASSLFQGDYEQYFGPGTRLTVT.

With respect to this clonotype: One end of the junction does not line up with germline, which may come from a read error. The chain couples TRBV5-1 to TRBJ2-7; D possibly corresponds to TRBD2 (5 bases). Germline CDR1 SGHRS, CDR2 YFSETQ. This CDR3 has 15 residues. CDR3 bases: TGTGCCAGCAGCCTCAAAAATAGCGTGAGCTACGAGCAGTACTTC. Translated, it gives CASSLKNSVSYEQYF.

The J gene is TRBJ1-1, the V gene TRBV4-1, with D uncertain. Germline values: CDR1 MGHRA, CDR2 YSYEKL. The CDR3 runs 12 residues. With 0 bases removed from V and 8 bases from J, the gap between germline ends came to 7 bases. CDR3 in DNA: TGCGCCAGCAGCCAAGAGCGACGGGAAGCTTTCTTT. Its translation: CASSQERREAFF.

This clonotype was observed a few times. The rearrangement uses TRBV27 and TRBJ1-1; D is unclear. This CDR3 is 13 amino acids long. Per germline, CDR1 MNHEY and CDR2 SMNVEV (reference sequence). V shed 5 bases and J shed 4 bases, with 11 bases lying between them. The CDR3 is CASSTREVTEAFF. The CDR3 DNA reads TGTGCCAGCAGTACCCGAGAGGTCACTGAAGCTTTCTTT.

This clonotype came up many times. This chain uses TRBV7-2 with TRBJ2-5; TRBD2 matches at 9 bases. Germline CDR1 reads SGHTA; CDR2 reads FQGNSA. J was trimmed by 5 bases and V by 3 bases; bases with no gene match: 4. This CDR3 has 14 amino acids. This chain's CDR3 is CASSLLAGQETQYF. In DNA, the CDR3 is TGTGCCAGCAGCTTGCTAGCGGGGCAGGAGACCCAGTACTTC.

Comment on this clonotype: The junction does not match germline at one end; this may be a read error. This chain joins TRBV12-3 or TRBV12-4 and TRBJ1-2; 7 positions match TRBD1. The CDR3 has 12 amino acids. CDR3 protein: CASTSPRGGYAF. The CDR3 DNA reads TGTGCCAGCACCTCCCCCCGAGGGGGCTACGCCTTC.

About this clonotype: A much larger clone lies a single base off, so this may be a read error. The chain carries TRBV20-1 and TRBJ1-6; D might be TRBD1 (6 bases). CDR1 is DFQATT, CDR2 SNEGSKA, per germline (reference sequence). The CDR3 extends over 14 amino acids. CDR3 bases: TGCGGTGCTAGAGCGGGGGCTCATAATTCACCCCTCCACTTT. Its translation is CGARAGAHNSPLHF.

This rearrangement joins TRBV10-3 to TRBJ2-7; 8 positions match TRBD2. This CDR3 has 14 amino acids. V lost 0 bases, J lost 12 bases, and 10 bases stayed unmatched. Germline V CDR1 and CDR2: ENHRY, SYGVKD. The CDR3 sequence is CAISESTGAGGTYF. In DNA, the CDR3 is TGTGCCATCAGTGAGTCGACGGGCGCGGGGGGCACGTACTTC.

This chain joins TRBV2 and TRBJ2-5, with 14 bases identical to TRBD2. J gave up 2 bases and V 6 bases, and 11 bases lay outside the gene matches. The CDR3 totals 18 residues. Looked up from germline, CDR1 is SNHLY and CDR2 is FYNNEI. The CDR3 sequence is CASRGRLAGGQQQETQYF. The CDR3 DNA reads TGTGCCAGCAGGGGACGACTAGCGGGGGGGCAGCAGCAAGAGACCCAGTACTTC.

The chain links TRBV19 to TRBJ2-2, with TRBD2 as a possible D gene (5 bases). Trimming cost V 3 bases and J 6 bases, with 14 bases left between them. The CDR3 loop spans 15 amino acids. CDR1 is LNHDA and CDR2 is SQIVND in the germline V gene (reference sequence). The CDR3 nucleotides read TGTGCCAGTAGTATCCCCGGGAACGGTGCCGGGGAGCTGTTTTTT. This translates into CASSIPGNGAGELFF.

This clonotype was observed once. The rearrangement links TRBV29-1 to TRBJ2-7; 7 bases match TRBD1. The last part of the DNA fits TRBJ2-1 better; the J call may be wrong. The germline CDR1 and CDR2 sequences are SQVTM and ANQGSEA. The CDR3 is 13 residues long. The CDR3 coding sequence is TGCAGCGTTGAAGAAGGGGACAGCAATGAGCAGTTCTTC. It yields the protein CSVEEGDSNEQFF.